This TCR beta chain was recovered during a study of blood T cell repertoires in COVID-19. Clones were sequenced by immunoSEQ multiplex PCR, and TCRdb holds only the in-frame ones, with some missing. The data show a few hundred thousand clones, roughly 88% seen once. Germline lookup yields CDR1 WNHNN and CDR2 SYGVQD (reference sequence). This CDR3 is built from 15 residues. Trimming removed 9 bases at V and 0 bases at J, with 15 bases between. The age range of participants was about 18 to 89 years, with residence in about two dozen US areas. This clone was seen more than once but under ten times. This TCR came from a woman between 50 and 59 years old with acute COVID-19. The chain joins TRBV10-1 to TRBJ1-5, with D unclear. Sequences were obtained from PBMCs or T cells enriched from blood (not recorded which). The CDR3 DNA is TGCGCCAGTCCGGCCGACTACGATAGCAATCAGCCCCAGCATTTT. It yields the protein CASPADYDSNQPQHF.